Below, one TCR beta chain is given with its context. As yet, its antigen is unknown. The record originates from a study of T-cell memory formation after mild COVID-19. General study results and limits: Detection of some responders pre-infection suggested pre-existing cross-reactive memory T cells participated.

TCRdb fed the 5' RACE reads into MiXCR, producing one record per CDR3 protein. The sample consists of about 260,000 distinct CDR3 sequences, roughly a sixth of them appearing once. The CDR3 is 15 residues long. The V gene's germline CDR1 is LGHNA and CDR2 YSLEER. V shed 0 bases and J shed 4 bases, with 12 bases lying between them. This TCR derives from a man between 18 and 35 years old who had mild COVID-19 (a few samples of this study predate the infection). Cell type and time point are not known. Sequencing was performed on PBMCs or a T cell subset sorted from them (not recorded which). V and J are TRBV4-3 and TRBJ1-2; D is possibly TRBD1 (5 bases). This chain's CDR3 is CASSQDRRTSYGYTF. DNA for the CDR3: TGCGCCAGCAGCCAAGATCGGAGGACAAGCTATGGCTACACCTTC.